The 2 T cell receptor beta chains reported below all come from one sample, sequenced in a study of Ad26.COV2.S vaccination and SARS-CoV-2 variants. Treatment meaning: 19 received Ad26.COV2.S at low or high dose, single or two shots; a few received placebo; per-sample allocation not given. Sampling took place 63 days after the first vaccine or placebo injection. Only in-frame clones appear in the TCRdb table, and some are missing; sequencing was by immunoSEQ multiplex PCR. This sample has around 500,000 clones, with roughly nine tenths found just once. The source material was peripheral blood, sampled in a trial of Ad26.COV2.S vaccine versus placebo. These receptors were obtained from a person between 18 and 59 years old who received the Ad26.COV2.S COVID-19 vaccine or a placebo.

The rearrangement links TRBV6-1 to TRBJ1-2; TRBD1 matches 12 bases. Germline loops: CDR1 MNHNS, CDR2 SASEGT. The CDR3 is 20 residues long. V shed 4 bases, J shed 5 bases, and the junction held 20 bases outside the gene matches. This CDR3 reads CASSGRITGTGGLSTYGYTF. As DNA, the CDR3 is TGTGCCAGCAGTGGGAGAATCACCGGGACAGGGGGCCTGTCGACTTATGGCTACACCTTC.

The V call is TRBV27, the J call TRBJ2-2, with a possible D match to TRBD2 (6 bases). The CDR3 is 16 amino acids. Germline loops: CDR1 MNHEY, CDR2 SMNVEV (reference sequence). V lost 4 bases, J lost 3 bases, and 15 bases lay in between. The CDR3 is CASSYCCGAHTGELFF. CDR3 DNA sequence: TGTGCCAGCAGTTATTGTTGCGGGGCCCACACCGGGGAGCTGTTTTTT.